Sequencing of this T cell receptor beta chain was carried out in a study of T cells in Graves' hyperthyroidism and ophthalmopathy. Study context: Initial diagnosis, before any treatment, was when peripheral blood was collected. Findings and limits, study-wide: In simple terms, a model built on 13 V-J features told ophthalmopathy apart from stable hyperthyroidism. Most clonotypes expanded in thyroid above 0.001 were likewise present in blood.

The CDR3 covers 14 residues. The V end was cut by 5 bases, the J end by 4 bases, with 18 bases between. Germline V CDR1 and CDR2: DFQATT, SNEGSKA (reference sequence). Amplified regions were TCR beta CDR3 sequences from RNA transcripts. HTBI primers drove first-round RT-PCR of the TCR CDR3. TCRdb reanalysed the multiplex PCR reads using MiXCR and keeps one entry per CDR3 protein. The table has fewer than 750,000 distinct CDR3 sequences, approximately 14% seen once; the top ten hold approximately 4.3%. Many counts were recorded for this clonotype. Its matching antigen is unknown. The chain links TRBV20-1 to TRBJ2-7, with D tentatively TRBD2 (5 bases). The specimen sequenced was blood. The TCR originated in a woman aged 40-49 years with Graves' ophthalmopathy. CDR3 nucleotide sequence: TGCAGTGCTCTCCCACCCGAACTAGTTTACGAGCAGTACTTC. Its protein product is CSALPPELVYEQYF.